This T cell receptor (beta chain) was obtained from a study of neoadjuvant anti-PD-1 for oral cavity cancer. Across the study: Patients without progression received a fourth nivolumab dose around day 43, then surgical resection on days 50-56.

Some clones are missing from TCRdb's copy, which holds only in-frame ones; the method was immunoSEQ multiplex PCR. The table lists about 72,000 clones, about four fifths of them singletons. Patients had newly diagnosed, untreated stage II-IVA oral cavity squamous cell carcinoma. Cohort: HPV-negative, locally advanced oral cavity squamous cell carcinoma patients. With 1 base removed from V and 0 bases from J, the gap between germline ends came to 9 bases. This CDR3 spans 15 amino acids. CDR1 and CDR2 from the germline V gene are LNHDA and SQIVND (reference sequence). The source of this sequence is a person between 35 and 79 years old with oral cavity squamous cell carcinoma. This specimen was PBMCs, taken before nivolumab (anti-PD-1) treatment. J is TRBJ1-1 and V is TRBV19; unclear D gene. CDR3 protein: CASSIVGFMNTEAFF. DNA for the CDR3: TGTGCCAGTAGTATAGTGGGGTTTATGAACACTGAAGCTTTCTTT.